A single sample is the source of the 2 T cell receptor beta chains below, sequenced in a study of OX40 agonist ivuxolimab in advanced cancers. The table came from immunoSEQ multiplex PCR; TCRdb's copy has only in-frame clones and leaves some out. This sample has about 42,000 clones, with about 81% found just once. The sequencing used CD4+ or CD8+ T cells sorted from blood, collected in a trial of the OX40 agonist ivuxolimab. These receptor sequences come from an adult with an advanced solid tumor such as melanoma, head and neck, liver or kidney cancer.

The rearrangement links TRBV18 to TRBJ2-3; 10 nucleotides align to TRBD1. Germline assignment: CDR1 KGHSH and CDR2 LQKENI. This CDR3 region has 15 residues. The V segment lost 3 bases and the J segment 0 bases; nucleotides outside the gene matches: 0. CDR3 sequence (DNA): TGTGCCAGCTCACCGGGACAGGGGAGCACAGATACGCAGTATTTT. Amino acid sequence: CASSPGQGSTDTQYF.

The CDR3 loop is CASSMYAGLAKNIQYF. The CDR3 bases are TGTGCCAGCAGTATGTACGCGGGATTAGCCAAAAACATTCAGTACTTC. V gene TRBV2 combines with J gene TRBJ2-4, with D possibly TRBD2 on 6 matching bases. V shed 5 bases and J shed 0 bases, with 14 bases lying between them. The length of the CDR3 is 16 residues. Germline values: CDR1 SNHLY, CDR2 FYNNEI.